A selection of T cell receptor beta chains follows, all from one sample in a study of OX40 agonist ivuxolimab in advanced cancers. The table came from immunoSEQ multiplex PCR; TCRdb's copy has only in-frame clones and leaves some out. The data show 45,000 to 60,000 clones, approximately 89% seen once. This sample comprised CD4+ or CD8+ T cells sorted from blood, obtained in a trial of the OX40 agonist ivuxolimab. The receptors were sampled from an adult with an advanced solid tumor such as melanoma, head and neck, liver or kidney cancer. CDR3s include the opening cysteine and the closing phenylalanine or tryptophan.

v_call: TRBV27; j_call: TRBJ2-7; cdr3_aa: CASSFLTSGEQYF
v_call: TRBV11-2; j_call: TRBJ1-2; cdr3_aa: CASSSQNYRDGYTF
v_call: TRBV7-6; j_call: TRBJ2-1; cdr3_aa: CASSKQGEDLVF
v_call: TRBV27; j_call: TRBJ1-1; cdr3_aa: CASSLSRRGRGNTEAFF
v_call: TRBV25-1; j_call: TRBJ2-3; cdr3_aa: CASSLGVEGGTDTQYF
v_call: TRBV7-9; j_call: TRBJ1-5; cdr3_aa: CASSRQGDQPQHF
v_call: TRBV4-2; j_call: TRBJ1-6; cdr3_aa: CASSLGGRDVGPLHF
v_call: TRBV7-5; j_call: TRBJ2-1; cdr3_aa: CVRSLVIGTGSNNEQLF
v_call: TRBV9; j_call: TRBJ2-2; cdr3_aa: CASSSRMTGELFF
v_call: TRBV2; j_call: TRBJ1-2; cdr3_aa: CASSEQGRVTNYGYTF
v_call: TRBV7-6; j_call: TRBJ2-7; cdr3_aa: CASSALIPQLDSYEQYF
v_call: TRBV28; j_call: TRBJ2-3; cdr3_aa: CASSFPNSGVPDTQYF
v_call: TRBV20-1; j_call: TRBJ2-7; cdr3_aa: CSASQDYEQYF
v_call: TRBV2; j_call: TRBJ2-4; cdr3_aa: CASSEHPPGAKNIQYF
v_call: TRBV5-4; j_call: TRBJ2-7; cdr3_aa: CASSLRLAPYEQYF
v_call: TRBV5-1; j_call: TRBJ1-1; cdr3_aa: CASSPGLKNTEAFF
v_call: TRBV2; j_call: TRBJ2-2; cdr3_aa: CASSLTGELFF
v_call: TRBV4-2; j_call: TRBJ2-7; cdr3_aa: CASSQPWGGEGLQYEQYF
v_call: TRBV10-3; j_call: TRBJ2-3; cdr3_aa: CAISEWAGRDTDTQYF
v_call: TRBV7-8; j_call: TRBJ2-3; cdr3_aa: CASIPGLATDTQYF
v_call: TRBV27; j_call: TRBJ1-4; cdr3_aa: CASSLSLGLGEKLFF
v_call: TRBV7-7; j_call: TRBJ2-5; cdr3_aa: CASSLIGSGGSQYF
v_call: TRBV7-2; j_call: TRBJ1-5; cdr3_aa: CASSLWGLRQPQHF
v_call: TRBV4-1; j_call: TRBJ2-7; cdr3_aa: CASSLTAPSYEQYF
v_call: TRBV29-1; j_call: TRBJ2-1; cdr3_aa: CSATPRSLYSSYNEQFF
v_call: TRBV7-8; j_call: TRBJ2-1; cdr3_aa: CASSLVFGLADSYNEQFF
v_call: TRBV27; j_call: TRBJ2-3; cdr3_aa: CASSPSTSGPVTDTQYF
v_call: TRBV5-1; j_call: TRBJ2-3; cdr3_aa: CASSSGGAGVTDTQYF
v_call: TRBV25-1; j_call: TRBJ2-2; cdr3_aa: CASSIGTNTGELFF
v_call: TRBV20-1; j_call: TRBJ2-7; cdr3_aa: CSARTSYEQYF
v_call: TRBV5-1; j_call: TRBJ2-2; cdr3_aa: CASSFIPENTGELFF
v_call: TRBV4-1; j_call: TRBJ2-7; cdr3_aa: CASSRVGSGPREQYF
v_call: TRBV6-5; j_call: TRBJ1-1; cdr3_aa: CASSARQGNTEAFF
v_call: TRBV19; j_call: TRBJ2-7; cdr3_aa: CASSPIRGAEQYF
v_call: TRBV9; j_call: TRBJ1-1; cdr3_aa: CASSVAGGNTEAFF
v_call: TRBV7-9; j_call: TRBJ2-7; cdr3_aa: CASSLTYEQYF
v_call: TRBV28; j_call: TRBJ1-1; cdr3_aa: CASSFRPDLQGKNTEAFF
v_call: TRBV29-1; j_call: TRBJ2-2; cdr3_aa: CSVRTRRTNTGELFF
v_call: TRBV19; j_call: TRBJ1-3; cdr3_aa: CASTLADISGNTIYF
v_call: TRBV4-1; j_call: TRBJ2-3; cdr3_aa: CASSPLVSSTDTQYF
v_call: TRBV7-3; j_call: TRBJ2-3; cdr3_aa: CASSLYPSGNTDTQYF
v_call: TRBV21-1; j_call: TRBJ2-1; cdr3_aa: CASSKVPRNEQFF
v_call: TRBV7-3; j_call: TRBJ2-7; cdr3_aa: CASSLGPEYEQYF
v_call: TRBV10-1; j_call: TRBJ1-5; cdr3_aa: CASRDFRPNSNQPQHF
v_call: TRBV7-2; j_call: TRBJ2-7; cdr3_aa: CASSLGGGPYEQYF
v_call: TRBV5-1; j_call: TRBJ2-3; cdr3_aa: CASSLTERDTQYF
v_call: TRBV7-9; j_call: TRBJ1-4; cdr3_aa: CASSLAIIGLATNEKLFF
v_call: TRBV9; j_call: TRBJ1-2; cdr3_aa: CASSVSGYGYTF
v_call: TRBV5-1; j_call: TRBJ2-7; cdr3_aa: CASSPAGQGVSYEQYF